This T cell receptor (beta chain) is drawn from a study of CD8 T cells in ankylosing spondylitis (dated by TCRdb to about 2017). As for the study more broadly: The study set out to find disease-linked TCR variants by profiling T cell receptor beta repertoires in ankylosing spondylitis patients and healthy donors. The full study cohort was made up of under 30 ankylosing spondylitis patients and roughly 98 healthy donors. Peripheral blood was sampled, and synovial fluid was also collected from ankylosing spondylitis patients. Study-level results and caveats: A TCR beta motif of fewer than 10 highly homologous amino acid variants appeared characteristic of blood from ankylosing spondylitis patients. According to the report, matched synovial fluid samples from ankylosing spondylitis patients were significantly enriched for the disease-linked clones. The disease-linked clones showed a CD8+ phenotype and occurred at relatively low frequencies in peripheral blood. Some of the motif variants had been reported before in the synovial fluid and blood of reactive arthritis patients, a finding that suggests common disease-initiation mechanisms.

The sample was run on an Illumina HiSeq 2500. TCR beta libraries were prepared by quantitative 5'-RACE with molecular barcodes. On the authors' methods: To identify disease-linked TCR variants, a new computational method was used, one built on a probabilistic model of VDJ rearrangement. Using fastp trimming at Q25 and MiXCR clonotype assembly, TCRdb reanalyzed the public sequencing data and kept in-frame beta chains. Records with the same CDR3 protein are collapsed into one entry carrying the most frequent genes and DNA. These V and J calls are TCRdb output, not the study's own analysis. This sample lists roughly 130,000 distinct CDR3 sequences; roughly 8% were detected once. The ten most abundant clones make up approximately 6.8% of the sample. Synovial fluid samples were paired with blood samples taken from the same ankylosing spondylitis patients. The CDR3 sequence holds 15 residues, the cysteine and phenylalanine included. The kept DNA is CDR3 alone, 45 bases in frame from the first base. The germline V gene yields SGHVS for CDR1 and FNYEAQ for CDR2. The V end gives up 5 bases and the J end 1 base, leaving 6 bases in the junction not matched to a gene.

There are a few counts of this clonotype. The target of this receptor is not known. No much larger clonotype is one base removed from it; base qualities were not supplied. The rearranged segments are TRBV7-6 and TRBJ2-5, and 8 junctional nucleotides match TRBD1. The TCR sequence derives from a male donor with ankylosing spondylitis. The sequenced sample consisted of synovial fluid, either unsorted or a sorted T cell fraction (not recorded which). The CDR3: CASSAGQGFQETQYF. DNA sequence: TGTGCCAGCAGCGCCGGACAGGGCTTCCAAGAGACCCAGTACTTC. With the portions outside the CDR3 filled from the reference TRBV7-6 and TRBJ2-5 genes, the complete variable region becomes GAGVSQSPRYKVTKRGQDVALRCDPISGHVSLYWYRQALGQGPEFLTYFNYEAQQDKSGLPNDRFSAERPEGSISTLTIQRTEQRDSAMYRCASSAGQGFQETQYFGPGTRLLVL.